This T cell receptor beta chain was sequenced in a study of T cells in Graves' hyperthyroidism and ophthalmopathy. CDR1 is LNHDA, CDR2 SQIVND, per germline (reference sequence). The CDR3 is 14 residues long. V was shortened by 6 bases and J by 3 bases, with 12 bases between the two germline ends. Regions amplified from RNA transcripts were the TCR beta CDR3 regions. Primed by the HTBI set, a first-round RT-PCR was run on the TCR CDR3. One entry per CDR3 protein results from TCRdb running MiXCR on the multiplex PCR reads. The sample includes 530,000 or so distinct CDR3 sequences, approximately 17% of them seen just once. This clonotype has just a few counts.

V and J are TRBV19 and TRBJ1-5, with D possibly TRBD1 on 5 matching bases. The clonotype originates from a woman younger than 35 with Graves' ophthalmopathy. Material: blood. CDR3 nucleotides: TGTGCCAGTAGCATGGGGGGATTCAATCAGCCCCAGCATTTT. Amino acids: CASSMGGFNQPQHF.